Listed below are T cell receptor beta chains from one sample, sequenced in a study of T cell repertoires in cytomegalovirus infection. MiXCR was run by TCRdb on the reads, yielding one entry per CDR3 protein. The profile shows some 300,000 distinct CDR3 sequences, 8% to 10% of them singletons. The specimen was PBMCs. These TCRs come from a human donor in good health (CMV status not recorded). Some clones in this sample may be carry-over from other donors' samples. Both conserved end residues are trimmed from each CDR3.

V,J,CDR3
TRBV28,TRBJ1-5,ASSLSGTGYSGNQPQH
TRBV3-1,TRBJ2-1,ASSQVKRGGPSSYNEQF
TRBV7-2,TRBJ2-5,ASRRGTQETQY
TRBV5-1,TRBJ2-6,ASSTGQFFSGANVLT
TRBV6-6,TRBJ1-1,ASSYTGESTEAF
TRBV6-1,TRBJ2-3,ASSHRAGTDTQY
TRBV20-1,TRBJ1-2,SAPGVFDGYT
TRBV5-4,TRBJ2-6,ASSPGGNGANVLT
TRBV5-6,TRBJ2-5,ASSFPTGVEETQY
TRBV7-3,TRBJ2-1,ASSSNGLRFVNEQF
TRBV7-8,TRBJ2-1,ASSLGQARTNEQF
TRBV4-3,TRBJ2-1,ASSHEPGQGFEQF
TRBV29-1,TRBJ1-2,SVESGGPQGYT
TRBV7-2,TRBJ2-3,ASSLGGPNTQY
TRBV6-5,TRBJ1-1,ASSYSKQGRDEAF
TRBV28,TRBJ2-3,ASSLSPPDTQY
TRBV14,TRBJ2-5,ASSQGTSGPWETQY
TRBV28,TRBJ2-5,ASSLPLAGGAQAWD
TRBV20-1,TRBJ1-5,SASGLSNQPQH
TRBV6-5,TRBJ2-4,ASSDLAKNIQY
TRBV7-9,TRBJ2-6,AADRTYSGANVLT
TRBV29-1,TRBJ1-1,SVGDLLNTEAF
TRBV4-1,TRBJ2-7,ASSQVRGRDEQY
TRBV27,TRBJ1-1,ASSFIWWGTSMNTEAF
TRBV7-2,TRBJ2-1,ASSLFHRGLRGAHSYNEQF
TRBV20-1,TRBJ1-5,SARAGTGGNQPQH